This paragraph covers one TCR beta chain sequence. The source of the sample is a study of cytomegalovirus exposure and HLA in healthy donors. PCR involved 60 Vbeta and 13 Jbeta primers. Assay used: immunoSEQ multiplex PCR; TCRdb lists only in-frame clones, some missing. Counted here are over 150,000 clones, roughly 70% occurring once; the ten biggest clones make up about 2.7%. V shed 6 bases, J shed 8 bases, and the junction held 18 bases outside the gene matches. This CDR3 contains 17 residues. Per germline, CDR1 LNHDA and CDR2 SQIVND (reference sequence). The V and J genes are TRBV19 and TRBJ2-3, with TRBD2 identical over 9 bases. The receptor was derived from a woman aged 25 to 39 in good health and CMV-seronegative. The specimen was PBMCs. The CDR3 here is CASRRWGRGGSGATQYF. DNA of the CDR3: TGTGCCAGTAGAAGATGGGGGCGGGGGGGCTCTGGTGCTACGCAGTATTTT.